The subject of this entry is one TCR beta chain. Antigen unknown. J gave up 8 bases and V 0 bases, and 14 bases lay outside the gene matches. There are 17 residues in the CDR3. Germline V gives CDR1 SGHKS, CDR2 YYEKEE (reference sequence). This record belongs to a study of long-term antiretroviral therapy in people with HIV. Samples were assayed with immunoSEQ v3.0 at survey level. Profiling relied on immunoSEQ multiplex PCR, and the TCRdb table lists in-frame clones only, not all of them. The table shows 44,000 or so clones, with 90% to 95% occurring only once. Points from the study as a whole: Post-ART samples showed increased diversity that remained below transplant donor control levels.

This chain connects TRBV5-5 to TRBJ1-2; TRBD1 matches 9 bases. The sequence was obtained from a woman aged 45-65 years with HIV. Sequenced material: unsorted PBMCs, taken 3.7 years after starting antiretroviral therapy. The CDR3 bases are TGTGCCAGCAGCTTGGGACCTCTTCCACAGGGGGCGCGGGGCTACACCTTC. Protein: CASSLGPLPQGARGYTF.